A single sample is the source of the 20 T cell receptor beta chains below, sequenced in a study of OX40 agonist ivuxolimab in advanced cancers. Measured with immunoSEQ multiplex PCR; TCRdb has only the in-frame clones, and not every one. The data show tens of thousands of clones, with roughly three quarters seen just once and more than 2.5% held by the top ten. This material consisted of CD4+ or CD8+ T cells sorted from blood, taken in a trial of the OX40 agonist ivuxolimab. The receptors were gathered from an adult with an advanced solid tumor such as melanoma, head and neck, liver or kidney cancer.

The genes are TRBV5-5 and TRBJ2-3; D is perhaps TRBD1 (6 bases). CDR1 and CDR2 from the germline V gene are SGHKS and YYEKEE (reference sequence). Trimming cost V 0 bases and J 2 bases, with 10 bases left between them. This CDR3 contains 15 residues. The CDR3 coding sequence is TGTGCCAGCAGCTTGGATTGGGGGCACACAGATACGCAGTATTTT. Its translation is CASSLDWGHTDTQYF.

The J gene is TRBJ2-7, the V gene TRBV6-6; 11 bases are a match to TRBD1. Germline trimming cut 6 bases from V and 3 bases from J; bases unmatched to any gene: 7. Germline V gene sequence: CDR1 MNHNY, CDR2 SVGAGI (reference sequence). The CDR3 runs 15 residues. The CDR3 loop reads CASSTTGTGGYEQYF. DNA for the CDR3: TGTGCCAGCAGCACAACCGGGACAGGGGGCTACGAGCAGTACTTC.

Only one count was recorded for this clone. The chain uses TRBV6-5 and TRBJ2-1; D is perhaps TRBD1 (6 bases). In germline, CDR1 is MNHEY, CDR2 SVGAGI. V lost 2 bases, J lost 1 base, and 6 bases lay in between. The CDR3 totals 14 residues. The CDR3 DNA reads TGTGCCAGCAGTTACGGGACATCCTACAATGAGCAGTTCTTC. It codes for CASSYGTSYNEQFF.

The rearrangement uses TRBV5-1 and TRBJ2-7; D uncertain. This CDR3 has 13 residues. The V and J ends lost 1 base and 3 bases respectively, with 8 bases between them. The germline gives CDR1 SGHRS, CDR2 YFSETQ. CDR3 DNA: TGCGCCAGCAGCTTGCTAGGAGACTACGAGCAGTACTTC. Amino acids: CASSLLGDYEQYF.

This chain links TRBV28 with TRBJ1-2, with unresolved D. In germline, CDR1 is MDHEN, CDR2 SYDVKM. V gave up 2 bases and J gave up 4 bases, with 26 bases separating them. The CDR3 has 19 amino acids. CDR3 sequence reads: CASSLRQPGGSHWFYGYTF. In DNA, the CDR3 is TGTGCCAGCAGTTTACGACAACCGGGAGGCTCACATTGGTTCTATGGCTACACCTTC.

The chain combines TRBV6-5 with TRBJ1-1, with 7 bases lining up with TRBD1. The V gene end was trimmed by 5 bases and the J gene end by 1 base; junction bases not matched to a gene: 4. The CDR3 covers 14 residues. Germline CDR1 MNHEY, CDR2 SVGAGI. The CDR3 bases are TGTGCCAGCAGTCCCCGGGACAGGAACACTGAAGCTTTCTTT. This encodes CASSPRDRNTEAFF.

This clone appeared once. The rearrangement uses TRBV9 and TRBJ1-6; D is undetermined. Germline V lookup: CDR1 SGDLS, CDR2 YYNGEE. The germline V and J ends were trimmed by 6 bases and 0 bases, with 7 bases remaining between them. The CDR3 is 14 residues long. This chain's CDR3 is CASTQDSYNSPLHF. The CDR3 nucleotides are TGTGCCAGCACCCAGGACTCCTATAATTCACCCCTCCACTTT.

The V call is TRBV4-2, the J call TRBJ2-5; no firm D call. The CDR3 contains 11 residues. In germline, CDR1 is LGHNA, CDR2 YNFKEQ. Trimming left V 4 bases short and J 5 bases short, with 5 bases between. This CDR3 reads CASSLGETQYF. The CDR3 DNA sequence: TGTGCCAGCAGCCTCGGGGAGACCCAGTACTTC.

This chain joins TRBV5-4 and TRBJ2-3, with a weak D call TRBD1 (5 bases). The CDR3 covers 14 residues. Per the germline V gene, CDR1 is SGHNT and CDR2 is YYREEE (reference sequence). Trimming took 0 bases from V and 11 from J, leaving 16 bases between them. CDR3 in DNA: TGTGCCAGCAGCTTGGAGCCACCCCTCAGGGAGCAGTATTTT. This translates into CASSLEPPLREQYF.

The chain links TRBV4-2 to TRBJ2-1, with 7 bases matching TRBD2. CDR3 size: 16 residues. Trimming took 5 bases from V and 3 from J; bases not matched to a gene: 10. Germline-derived CDR1 and CDR2 are LGHNA and YNFKEQ. The CDR3 DNA reads TGTGCCAGCAGCTTGTATGGACTAGTTGTCTACAATGAGCAGTTCTTC. Translating gives CASSLYGLVVYNEQFF.

The V and J genes are TRBV2 and TRBJ2-7, with D possibly matching TRBD1 (5 bases). The germline gives CDR1 SNHLY, CDR2 FYNNEI. The CDR3 has 12 residues. The ends were cut back, 9 bases at V and 0 bases at J, with 9 bases in the middle. In nucleotides, the CDR3 is TGTGCCAGTGACAGTGACTCCTACGAGCAGTACTTC. Its protein product is CASDSDSYEQYF.

The rearrangement uses TRBV6-1 and TRBJ2-6; the D is unclear. Germline CDR1 is MNHNS and CDR2 is SASEGT. This CDR3 region has 15 residues. V dropped 5 bases and J dropped 4 bases, with 12 bases sitting between them. The CDR3 sequence: CASSRTTTGANVLTF. The CDR3 coding sequence is TGTGCCAGCAGTAGGACCACAACGGGGGCCAACGTCCTGACTTTC.

The J gene is TRBJ2-5, the V gene TRBV7-3; 9 nucleotides line up with TRBD2. The CDR3 is 16 residues long. Trimming removed 2 bases from V and 2 bases from J; junction bases left unmatched: 6. Germline lookup yields CDR1 SGHTA and CDR2 FQGTGA. This chain's CDR3 is CASSLSLAGAQETQYF. CDR3 DNA: TGTGCCAGCAGCTTATCATTAGCGGGAGCTCAAGAGACCCAGTACTTC.

This clone was counted once. The J gene is TRBJ1-1, the V gene TRBV11-2; D call uncertain. CDR1 and CDR2 (germline): SGHAT, FQNNGV. CDR3 length: 13 residues. V was shortened by 1 base and J by 0 bases, with 3 bases between the two germline ends. CDR3 amino acids: CASSLGLNTEAFF. The CDR3 DNA is TGTGCCAGCAGCTTAGGCCTGAACACTGAAGCTTTCTTT.

This clone was seen only once. The CDR3 sequence is CASSPSFNEQYF. Here the CDR3 DNA reads TGCGCCAGCAGCCCCAGTTTTAACGAGCAGTACTTC. V and J are TRBV5-1 and TRBJ2-7; unclear D gene. The CDR3 has 12 amino acids. The germline gives CDR1 SGHRS, CDR2 YFSETQ. The ends were cut back, 4 bases at V and 5 bases at J, with 10 bases in the middle.

J is TRBJ1-4 and V is TRBV2; D unclear. CDR1 SNHLY and CDR2 FYNNEI come from the germline V gene. The CDR3 sequence is 16 residues long. Trimming left V 2 bases short and J 3 bases short, with 13 bases between. CDR3 nucleotides: TGTGCCAGCAGTGAAAACCGTCTAAGCGCTAATGAAAAACTGTTTTTT. Its protein is CASSENRLSANEKLFF.

The chain has TRBV7-6 and TRBJ2-7, with D tentatively TRBD1 (5 bases). There are 16 residues in the CDR3. With 0 bases removed from V and 3 bases from J, the gap between germline ends came to 15 bases. From germline, CDR1 is SGHVS and CDR2 FNYEAQ. CDR3 nucleotides: TGTGCCAGCAGCTTAGCAAGGACACCCGGCGGCTACGAGCAGTACTTC. Encoded protein: CASSLARTPGGYEQYF.

The V gene is TRBV18, the J gene TRBJ1-4, with D maybe TRBD1 (5 bases). The germline V gene encodes CDR1 KGHSH and CDR2 LQKENI. CDR3 length equals 15 residues. V dropped 4 bases and J dropped 7 bases, with 16 bases sitting between them. The CDR3 sequence is CASSRNSGHGEKLFF. The DNA of the CDR3 is TGTGCCAGCTCACGCAATTCTGGACATGGTGAAAAACTGTTTTTT.

Comments on this clone: Other DNA sequences of this sample code for an identical CDR3. The chain is built from TRBV30 and TRBJ2-5; weak D call: TRBD2 (5 bases). Looked up from germline, CDR1 is GTSNPN and CDR2 is SVGIG (reference sequence). V was pared by 0 bases and J by 3 bases, with 8 bases between. The CDR3 runs to 13 residues. In nucleotides, the CDR3 is TGTGCCTGGAGTGTCCGGCGGGAAGAGACCCAGTACTTC. This encodes CAWSVRREETQYF.

The V gene is TRBV6-5, the J gene TRBJ1-5; D gene ambiguous. The CDR3 contains 15 residues. In germline, CDR1 is MNHEY, CDR2 SVGAGI. The germline V and J ends were trimmed by 6 bases and 2 bases, with 14 bases remaining between them. This chain's CDR3 is CASSRVAGGNQPQHF. CDR3 sequence (DNA): TGTGCCAGCAGCCGTGTGGCCGGGGGCAATCAGCCCCAGCATTTT.